Listed here are 13 T cell receptor beta chains from one sample, sequenced in a study of T cells and Merkel cell carcinoma outcomes. The table came from immunoSEQ multiplex PCR; TCRdb's copy has only in-frame clones and leaves some out. The sample holds 5,000 to 8,000 clones; around 91% are singletons and the top ten take approximately 3%. Sequencing used tumor tissue from Merkel cell carcinoma. The source is a human donor with Merkel cell carcinoma.

The rearrangement uses TRBV18 and TRBJ1-1, with D hard to call. The CDR3 consists of 13 residues. Germline V gene data show CDR1 as KGHSH and CDR2 as LQKENI. V was trimmed by 4 bases and J by 1 base, leaving 7 bases between them. CDR3 DNA: TGTGCCAGCTCACAACAGAGGAACACTGAAGCTTTCTTT. Translated: CASSQQRNTEAFF.

This chain connects TRBV9 to TRBJ2-3; D remains ambiguous. The V and J ends lost 4 bases and 0 bases respectively, with 9 bases between them. The CDR3 runs to 14 residues. Germline V gives CDR1 SGDLS, CDR2 YYNGEE. CDR3 DNA: TGTGCCAGCAGCCCAGCCTCTAGCACAGATACGCAGTATTTT. Its translation: CASSPASSTDTQYF.

The gene calls are TRBV7-8 and TRBJ1-1, with D perhaps matching TRBD1 (6 bases). V was trimmed by 8 bases and J by 3 bases, leaving 28 bases between them. The CDR3 has 18 residues. Germline CDR1 is SGHVS and CDR2 is FQNEAQ. This CDR3 is CASLRRLGGRGGDTEAFF. In DNA, the CDR3 is TGTGCCAGCCTAAGGAGGTTGGGGGGGCGAGGTGGGGACACTGAAGCTTTCTTT.

This rearrangement joins TRBV6-1 to TRBJ2-7; no reliable D call. Per germline, CDR1 MNHNS and CDR2 SASEGT. Trimming stripped 0 bases from V and 3 bases from J, with 6 bases between. CDR3 length: 13 amino acids. DNA for the CDR3: TGTGCCAGCAGTGAAGCGAAAGACTACGAGCAGTACTTC. Its protein product is CASSEAKDYEQYF.

The chain has TRBV6-6 and TRBJ1-3, with a possible D match to TRBD1 (5 bases). V lost 0 bases and J 1 base, leaving 10 bases between the germline ends. CDR1 and CDR2 (germline): MNHNY, SVGAGI (reference sequence). The length of the CDR3 is 16 residues. The CDR3 sequence: CASSYSRTFSGNTIYF. In nucleotides, the CDR3 is TGTGCCAGCAGTTACTCCAGGACATTTTCTGGAAACACCATATATTTT.

The J gene is TRBJ2-7, the V gene TRBV5-1, with TRBD1 identical over 7 bases. Germline V lookup: CDR1 SGHRS, CDR2 YFSETQ. The CDR3 runs to 13 residues. V trimming: 4 bases; J trimming: 4 bases; junction bases outside the gene matches: 5. Here the CDR3 DNA reads TGCGCCAGCAGCATGGGACAGAAATACGAGCAGTACGTC. It codes for CASSMGQKYEQYV.

V usage is TRBV4-2 and J usage is TRBJ2-2; TRBD2 matches 8 bases. Per the germline V gene, CDR1 is LGHNA and CDR2 is YNFKEQ. Trimming cost V 1 base and J 4 bases; bases outside gene matches: 5. This CDR3 contains 16 residues. In DNA form, the CDR3 reads TGTGCCAGCAGCCAAGTTAAGAGCGGGGGCACCGGGGAGCTGTTTTTT. Encoded protein: CASSQVKSGGTGELFF.

This clone was recorded only once. The V gene is TRBV7-3, the J gene TRBJ2-5; weak D call: TRBD2 (6 bases). The CDR3 sequence is 14 residues long. In germline, CDR1 is SGHTA, CDR2 FQGTGA. Trimming removed 2 bases at V and 1 base at J, with 8 bases between. The CDR3 sequence is CASSLGGSQETQYF. For the CDR3, the DNA is TGTGCCAGCAGCTTAGGGGGGAGCCAAGAGACCCAGTACTTC.

The chain has TRBV5-4 and TRBJ2-7; TRBD1 is a possible D gene (5 bases). The V gene lost 2 bases and the J gene lost 2 bases, with 11 bases spanning the gap. Germline-derived CDR1 and CDR2 are SGHNT and YYREEE (reference sequence). This CDR3 contains 14 residues. This CDR3 is CASSFGRVTYEQYF. In nucleotides, the CDR3 is TGTGCCAGCAGCTTCGGCAGGGTCACCTACGAGCAGTACTTC.

The rearrangement links TRBV7-9 to TRBJ2-4; possibly TRBD2 for D (5 bases). V was clipped by 6 bases and J by 6 bases, with 15 bases between them. The CDR3 extends over 14 amino acids. In germline, CDR1 is SEHNR, CDR2 FQNEAQ (reference sequence). CDR3 in DNA: TGTGCCAGCAGTAAGACCGACTACCCAAACATTCAGTACTTC. It encodes CASSKTDYPNIQYF.

As concerns this clone: Its ends do not fully match the called genes, so a read error is possible. Within the sample, other DNA sequences also encode this same CDR3. The CDR3: CSVESGDIKNIQYF. CDR3 nucleotide sequence: TGCAGCGTTGAATCAGGAGACATTAAAAACATTCAGTACTTT. The chain recombines TRBV29-1 with TRBJ2-4; D gene uncertain. CDR1 is SQVTM, CDR2 ANQGSEA, per germline. The CDR3 covers 14 residues. Variable domain in full (rest from reference TRBV29-1 and TRBJ2-4): SAVISQKPSRDICQRGTSLTIQCQVDSQVTMMFWYRQQPGQSLTLIATANQGSEATYESGFVIDKFPISRPNLTFSTLTVSNMSPEDSSIYLCSVESGDIKNIQYFGAGTRLSVL.

This chain connects TRBV4-2 to TRBJ1-2; D is possibly TRBD1 (5 bases). The V gene lost 0 bases and the J gene lost 7 bases, with 12 bases spanning the gap. The germline V gene encodes CDR1 LGHNA and CDR2 YNFKEQ. This CDR3 spans 14 amino acids. CDR3 DNA sequence: TGTGCCAGCAGCCAAGATGTCCAGGGATTTGGCTACACCTTC. It translates to CASSQDVQGFGYTF.

The chain joins TRBV5-1 to TRBJ1-2; D uncertain. The CDR3 length is 13 residues. Germline-derived CDR1 and CDR2 are SGHRS and YFSETQ. Trimming pared 7 bases from V and 7 bases from J, leaving 17 bases between. CDR3 amino acids: CASARPEGRGYTF. In DNA form, the CDR3 reads TGCGCCAGCGCTAGGCCGGAAGGCCGTGGCTACACCTTC.